A selection of T cell receptor beta chains follows, all from one sample in a study of blood T cell repertoires in COVID-19. Data came from immunoSEQ multiplex PCR; TCRdb stores just in-frame clones and leaves some out. Of 75,000 or so clones listed, around nine tenths were seen once; the top ten hold nearly 5%. The specimen was peripheral blood. The receptors shown here come from a woman of 80 years or more with active or convalescent COVID-19. Each CDR3 is given with its conserved first and last residue. Fields, in order: clone size, CDR3 length, J gene, D gene, V gene, CDR3 DNA, CDR3 protein. The D gene is left open where the match is weak. Only part of the rows carry a size: once, few, many, or a class if the clone is expanded.

- 14 TRBJ1-5 TRBD1 TRBV28 TGTGCCAGCCTGGACAGGGGAAGCAATCAGCCCCAGCATTTT CASLDRGSNQPQHF
- 16 TRBJ1-2 - TRBV5-4 TGTGCCAGCAGCCCCACGACAGCCGTTGCTCCTAATGGCTACACCTTC CASSPTTAVAPNGYTF
- 16 TRBJ2-5 TRBD1 TRBV28 TGTGCCAGCAGTTCCCCCAGGGGGCCTAACCAAGAGACCCAGTACTTC CASSSPRGPNQETQYF
- 14 TRBJ2-7 - TRBV7-2 TGTGCCAGCAGCTTAGCGGAACAGGGATACGAGCAGTACTTC CASSLAEQGYEQYF
- 15 TRBJ2-1 TRBD2 TRBV28 TGTGCCAGCAGTTTCTCCTTGGGAGGGATCGGTGAGCAGTTCTTC CASSFSLGGIGEQFF
- 15 TRBJ2-5 TRBD2 TRBV13 TGTGCCAGCAGCCGTGAAGCGGGGGGGCAAGAGACCCAGTACTTC CASSREAGGQETQYF
- 14 TRBJ1-3 - TRBV7-9 TGTGCCAGCAGCTTAGGGAGCTCTGGAAACACCATATATTTT CASSLGSSGNTIYF
- 19 TRBJ2-5 TRBD2 TRBV5-1 TGCGCCAGCAGCTTGGGAGCGAGCGGGAGGGCCTTGTCTCAAGAGACCCAGTACTTC CASSLGASGRALSQETQYF
- 14 TRBJ1-6 TRBD1 TRBV15 TGTGCCACCAGTTCAGGGTCAGGGGGTTCACCCCTCCACTTT CATSSGSGGSPLHF
- 18 TRBJ1-4 - TRBV1 TGCACCAGCAGCCAAGGATCGAAGATACAGGAGGGACGGGAAAAACTGTTTTTT CTSSQGSKIQEGREKLFF
- 14 TRBJ1-6 - TRBV5-6 TGTGCCAGCAGCTTGATTCAGGTATATTCACCCCTCCACTTT CASSLIQVYSPLHF
- 12 TRBJ2-4 - TRBV28 TGTGCCAGCAGCCCGGGAGAAAACATTCAGTACTTC CASSPGENIQYF
- 12 TRBJ2-1 - TRBV9 TGTGCCAGCAGAGGCGGAGACAATGAGCAGTTCTTC CASRGGDNEQFF
- 15 TRBJ2-1 - TRBV5-1 TGCGCCAGCGAGATGGCACAGGGAGTCAGCAATGAGCAGTTCTTC CASEMAQGVSNEQFF
- 13 TRBJ1-4 - TRBV6-2/TRBV6-3 TGTGCCAGCAGTCGACGGGAGCATGAAAAACTGTTTTTT CASSRREHEKLFF
- 14 TRBJ2-3 TRBD2 TRBV2 TGTGCCAGCAGTGTGCGGGGGGGCCACGATACGCAGTATTTT CASSVRGGHDTQYF
- 13 TRBJ1-1 - TRBV12-3/TRBV12-4 TGTGCCAGCGAGGCGTTTTCGAACACTGAAGCTTTCTTT CASEAFSNTEAFF
- 15 TRBJ1-1 TRBD1 TRBV7-9 TGTGCCAGCAGCCCGGGGGACAGGACGAACACTGAAGCTTTCTTT CASSPGDRTNTEAFF
- 18 TRBJ2-5 TRBD2 TRBV7-6 TGTGCCAGCAGCTTATTGGGGAGAACTAGCGGGAGGGTAGAGACCCAGTACTTC CASSLLGRTSGRVETQYF
- 16 TRBJ1-2 TRBD1 TRBV29-1 TGCAGCGTCGCCCGTTGGGGACAGGGGGTAACCTATGGCTACACCTTC CSVARWGQGVTYGYTF
- 14 TRBJ1-2 - TRBV7-8 TGTGCCAGCAGCTTAGTCCCGGAGGACAGCCCCTACACCTTC CASSLVPEDSPYTF
- 12 TRBJ2-7 - TRBV5-6 TGTGCCAGCAGCTTTCGGTCCTACGAGCAGTACTTC CASSFRSYEQYF
- 14 TRBJ2-3 - TRBV19 TGTGCCAGTAGTGTGACATGGTGGGCAGATACGCAGTATTTT CASSVTWWADTQYF
- 15 TRBJ2-5 TRBD1 TRBV7-2 TGTGCCAGCAGCTTAAGGACAGGGTCTATGGAGACCCAGTACTTC CASSLRTGSMETQYF
- 16 TRBJ1-1 TRBD1 TRBV12-5 TGTGCTAGTGGTTTGCGACAGGGTTCCTTGAACACTGAAGCTTTCTTT CASGLRQGSLNTEAFF
- 15 TRBJ2-7 - TRBV7-2 TGTGCCAGCAGCCCGGGACAATCTAGCCCCTACGAGCAGTACTTC CASSPGQSSPYEQYF
- 13 TRBJ2-2 - TRBV3-1/TRBV3-2 TGTGCCAGCAGCCAACTAGCCACCGGGGAGCTGTTTTTT CASSQLATGELFF
- 15 TRBJ2-3 - TRBV4-3 TGCGCCAGCAGCCAAGAAGGCAGGGGACCAGATACGCAGTATTTT CASSQEGRGPDTQYF
- 15 TRBJ2-2 TRBD2 TRBV2 TGTGCCAGCAACGTGGGTCTAGCGGGCGGCGGGGAGCTGTTTTTT CASNVGLAGGGELFF
- 12 TRBJ1-6 - TRBV14 TGTGCCAGCAGCCAAGTATCGGGGCCCCTCCACTTT CASSQVSGPLHF
once 11 TRBJ2-5 - TRBV6-5 TGTGCCAGCGAAACTAGGGAGACCCAGTACTTC CASETRETQYF
- 16 TRBJ2-7 - TRBV5-1 TGCGCCAGCAGCGCCGCTACAGGGGGGGTCTCCTACGAGCAGTACTTC CASSAATGGVSYEQYF
once 16 TRBJ2-1 TRBD1 TRBV9 TGTGCCAGCAGCGTAGCTTGGGGACAGGGGCAAAATGAGCAGTTCTTC CASSVAWGQGQNEQFF
- 14 TRBJ2-4 - TRBV2 TGTGCCAGCAGAGCTGACAGAGCCAAAAACATTCAGTACTTC CASRADRAKNIQYF
- 14 TRBJ2-5 TRBD1 TRBV2 TGTGCCAGCAGTGCGGACAGGGCCCAAGAGACCCAGTACTTC CASSADRAQETQYF
- 14 TRBJ1-1 TRBD1 TRBV30 TGTGCCTGGTTGACAGGGGCCTTGGACACTGAAGCTTTCTTT CAWLTGALDTEAFF
- 16 TRBJ2-5 TRBD1 TRBV28 TGTGCCAGCAGCACCCCAAAGGGACAGGGGCAAGAGACCCAGTACTTC CASSTPKGQGQETQYF
once 15 TRBJ2-1 TRBD1 TRBV6-5 TGTGCCAGCAGACCGGACAGGGTGATCCACAATGAGCAGTTCTTC CASRPDRVIHNEQFF
- 15 TRBJ2-4 TRBD2 TRBV19 TGTGCCAGTAGAGCGGGAGGGAGGGCCAAAAACATTCAGTACTTC CASRAGGRAKNIQYF
- 15 TRBJ2-7 TRBD2 TRBV4-3 TGCGCCAGCAGCCTTTTTAACGGGGGGTCTGCCGAGCAGTACTTC CASSLFNGGSAEQYF
- 15 TRBJ1-5 - TRBV28 TGTGCCAGCTGGCGGGTCACCTTGGGCAATCAGCCCCAGCATTTT CASWRVTLGNQPQHF
- 14 TRBJ2-7 - TRBV9 TGTGCCAGCAGCTCCCAAGGACAGTCTGGGGAGCAGTACTTC CASSSQGQSGEQYF
- 15 TRBJ2-7 TRBD1 TRBV11-2 TGTGCCAGCAGCTTAGGACAGGGGAATCTTTACGAGCAGTACTTC CASSLGQGNLYEQYF
- 14 TRBJ1-1 - TRBV7-2 TGTGCCAGCAGCTTATTCCCAGGGAACACTGAAGCTTTCTTT CASSLFPGNTEAFF
- 14 TRBJ2-3 TRBD1 TRBV7-2 TGTGCCAGCAGCGTGGACAGGGCACCAGATACGCAGTATTTT CASSVDRAPDTQYF
- 15 TRBJ2-3 TRBD2 TRBV7-7 TGTGCTAGCAGCTCGGGACTAGCGGTCACAGATACGCAGTATTTT CASSSGLAVTDTQYF
- 14 TRBJ2-7 TRBD2 TRBV3-1/TRBV3-2 TGTGCCAGCAGTCCACTAGCGGCGTCCTACGAGCAGTACTTC CASSPLAASYEQYF
- 16 TRBJ1-4 TRBD1 TRBV28 TGTGCCAGCAGTTCACCGGGACAGGGGGCAGGAGAAAAACTGTTTTTT CASSSPGQGAGEKLFF